The 15 T cell receptor beta chains below all came from one sample that was sequenced in a study of blood T cell repertoires in COVID-19. TCRdb's copy holds only in-frame clones and misses some; the assay was immunoSEQ multiplex PCR. The sample has around 170,000 clones; around 90% are singletons. Material: peripheral blood. The source of these receptors is a man in his sixties with COVID-19, enrolled during active disease.

The V and J genes are TRBV4-3 and TRBJ1-6; 12 bases are shared with TRBD1. The V gene's germline CDR1 is LGHNA and CDR2 YSLEER. The V gene end was trimmed by 8 bases and the J gene end by 4 bases; junction bases not matched to a gene: 6. The CDR3 extends over 16 amino acids. CDR3 loop: CASRGQGARYNSPLHF. The CDR3 region has the DNA TGCGCCAGCCGGGGACAGGGGGCAAGGTATAATTCACCCCTCCACTTT.

The V gene is TRBV29-1, the J gene TRBJ1-1, with 9 positions matching TRBD1. CDR1 is SQVTM, CDR2 ANQGSEA, per germline. The junction had 9 bases not matched to a gene; V was cut back by 6 bases and J by 4 bases. This CDR3 is built from 14 residues. CDR3 region: CSVNRQGGTTEAFF. CDR3 coding DNA: TGCAGCGTGAACAGACAGGGGGGGACCACTGAAGCTTTCTTT.

The chain links TRBV7-2 to TRBJ1-2; D perhaps matches TRBD1 (5 bases). Trimming removed 5 bases at V and 5 bases at J, with 15 bases between. Germline V CDR1 and CDR2: SGHTA, FQGNSA. CDR3 length equals 14 residues. In nucleotides, the CDR3 is TGTGCCAGCAGCGCCCGACAGCCAGTATATGGCTACACCTTC. As protein: CASSARQPVYGYTF.

This clone was counted a single time. V is TRBV11-3 and J is TRBJ2-7; D may be TRBD1 (6 bases). Germline V CDR1 and CDR2: SGHNT, YENEEA. CDR3 length equals 15 residues. V shed 5 bases and J shed 3 bases, with 17 bases lying between them. This CDR3 is CASSPDPGASYEQYF. The CDR3 DNA sequence: TGTGCCAGCAGCCCAGACCCAGGGGCGAGCTACGAGCAGTACTTC.

This clone was seen just once. J is TRBJ2-1 and V is TRBV5-4, with 8 bases identical to TRBD2. CDR3 length equals 16 residues. Germline lookup yields CDR1 SGHNT and CDR2 YYREEE (reference sequence). V shed 0 bases and J 2 bases; nucleotides not matched to a gene: 4. The CDR3: CASSLDGGGTYNEQFF. The CDR3, as DNA: TGTGCCAGCAGCTTGGACGGCGGGGGGACCTACAATGAGCAGTTCTTC.

This chain connects TRBV28 to TRBJ2-1; 9 bases align to TRBD1. The length of the CDR3 is 13 residues. Germline V gene data show CDR1 as MDHEN and CDR2 as SYDVKM. V lost 5 bases and J lost 9; bases outside the gene matches: 5. The CDR3 region has the DNA TGTGCCAGCAGTCGCGACAGGGGGGGTGAGCAGTTCTTC. It yields the protein CASSRDRGGEQFF.

The chain joins TRBV27 to TRBJ2-2, with 10 bases fitting TRBD2. Looked up from germline, CDR1 is MNHEY and CDR2 is SMNVEV (reference sequence). The CDR3 loop spans 15 amino acids. The trim removed 6 bases at V and 2 bases at J, leaving 3 bases unmatched. CDR3 DNA sequence: TGTGCCAGCAGCCGGACTAGCGGAAACACCGGGGAGCTGTTTTTT. It codes for CASSRTSGNTGELFF.

This sequence joins TRBV7-9 and TRBJ1-1; maybe TRBD1 (6 bases). CDR1 is SEHNR, CDR2 FQNEAQ, per germline (reference sequence). Trimming cost V 5 bases and J 4 bases, with 17 bases left between them. This CDR3 has 15 residues. The DNA of the CDR3 is TGTGCCAGCAGCCATGAGCGGGGGCGAAGCACTGAAGCTTTCTTT. Translation: CASSHERGRSTEAFF.

The J gene is TRBJ1-1, the V gene TRBV19; 12 positions agree with TRBD1. The CDR3 covers 17 residues. The V segment lost 5 bases and the J segment 0 bases; nucleotides outside the gene matches: 7. CDR1 and CDR2 (germline): LNHDA, SQIVND (reference sequence). This CDR3 reads CASSGGTGGVLNTEAFF. Written as DNA, the CDR3 is TGTGCCAGTAGTGGCGGGACAGGGGGCGTTTTGAACACTGAAGCTTTCTTT.

The chain recombines TRBV10-1 with TRBJ1-2; 12 nucleotides line up with TRBD1. With V trimmed by 7 bases and J by 7 bases, 7 bases remained unmatched. Germline V gives CDR1 WNHNN, CDR2 SYGVQD (reference sequence). The CDR3 is 14 residues long. The DNA for the CDR3 is TGCGCCAGCACTCTGGGACAGGGGGCTTTTGGCTACACCTTC. It is translated as CASTLGQGAFGYTF.

This sequence joins TRBV6-5 and TRBJ2-1, with 12 bases that match TRBD1. The V gene end was trimmed by 3 bases and the J gene end by 8 bases; junction bases not matched to a gene: 5. This CDR3 contains 15 residues. The germline gives CDR1 MNHEY, CDR2 SVGAGI. The CDR3 loop is CASSYPGQGAHEQFF. DNA of the CDR3: TGTGCCAGCAGTTATCCGGGACAGGGGGCGCATGAGCAGTTCTTC.

This sequence joins TRBV7-2 and TRBJ2-7; 11 nucleotides line up with TRBD1. Germline V gene lookup returns CDR1 SGHTA and CDR2 FQGNSA. This CDR3 is 17 amino acids long. V lost 5 bases, J lost 2 bases, and 11 bases stayed unmatched. This CDR3 is CASSPPRPGQGAYEQYF. The CDR3, as DNA: TGTGCCAGCAGCCCACCCCGACCGGGACAGGGGGCCTACGAGCAGTACTTC.

The gene calls are TRBV9 and TRBJ1-2, with 8 nucleotides matching TRBD1. Trimming took 3 bases from V and 7 from J; bases not matched to a gene: 8. This CDR3 region has 14 residues. In germline, CDR1 is SGDLS, CDR2 YYNGEE. The DNA for the CDR3 is TGTGCCAGCAGCGAGAGGACAGGGTCGTTTGGCTACACCTTC. Encoded protein: CASSERTGSFGYTF.

The chain combines TRBV3-1 (or the pseudogene TRBV3-2) with TRBJ2-3, with 7 bases that match TRBD2. V shed 6 bases, J shed 0 bases, and the junction held 9 bases outside the gene matches. The CDR3 is 16 amino acids. CDR1 LGHDT and CDR2 YNNKEL come from the germline V gene (reference sequence). The chain's CDR3 is CASSPRLAESTDTQYF. CDR3 DNA sequence: TGTGCCAGCAGTCCAAGACTAGCTGAGAGCACAGATACGCAGTATTTT.

The count of this clone is one. V gene TRBV7-3 combines with J gene TRBJ1-6; TRBD1 might be the D (6 bases). The germline V and J ends were trimmed by 3 bases and 9 bases, with 12 bases remaining between them. In germline, CDR1 is SGHTA, CDR2 FQGTGA. CDR3 length equals 14 residues. CDR3 in DNA: TGTGCCAGCAGCTTGGGACACCAATTTTCACCCCTCCACTTT. This translates into CASSLGHQFSPLHF.